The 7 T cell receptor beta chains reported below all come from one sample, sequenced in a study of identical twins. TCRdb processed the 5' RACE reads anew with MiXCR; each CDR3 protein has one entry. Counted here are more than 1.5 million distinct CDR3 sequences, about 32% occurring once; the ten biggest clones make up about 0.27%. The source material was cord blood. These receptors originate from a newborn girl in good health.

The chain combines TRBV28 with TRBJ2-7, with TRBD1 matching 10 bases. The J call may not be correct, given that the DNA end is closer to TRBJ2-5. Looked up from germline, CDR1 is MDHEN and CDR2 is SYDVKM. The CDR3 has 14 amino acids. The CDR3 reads CASMRTGGLKTQYF. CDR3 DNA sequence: TGTGCCAGCATGCGGACAGGGGGATTAAAGACCCAGTACTTC.

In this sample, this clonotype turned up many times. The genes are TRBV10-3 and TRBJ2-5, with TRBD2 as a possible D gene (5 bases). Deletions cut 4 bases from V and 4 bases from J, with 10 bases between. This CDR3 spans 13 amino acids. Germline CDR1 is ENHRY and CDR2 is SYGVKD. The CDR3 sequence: CAISALERETQYF. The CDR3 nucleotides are TGTGCCATCAGTGCACTAGAAAGAGAGACCCAGTACTTC.

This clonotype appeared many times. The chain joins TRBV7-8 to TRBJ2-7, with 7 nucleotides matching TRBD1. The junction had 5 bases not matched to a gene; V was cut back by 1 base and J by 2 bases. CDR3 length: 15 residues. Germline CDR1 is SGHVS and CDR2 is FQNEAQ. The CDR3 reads CASSLVDRYTYEQYF. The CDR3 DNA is TGTGCCAGCAGCTTAGTGGACAGGTATACCTACGAGCAGTACTTC.

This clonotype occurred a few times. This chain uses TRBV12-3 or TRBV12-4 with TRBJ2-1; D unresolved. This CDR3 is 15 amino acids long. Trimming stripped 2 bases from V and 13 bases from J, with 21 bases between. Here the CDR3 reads CASSLPGPPPNGQFF. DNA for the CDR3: TGTGCCAGCAGTTTACCCGGGCCACCTCCCAATGGACAGTTCTTC.

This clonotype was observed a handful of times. The CDR3 spells CASSGDHHAGTTLSRNTEAFF. The CDR3 DNA follows: TGCGCCAGTTCCGGGGACCACCACGCGGGAACCACTCTTTCAAGGAACACTGAAGCTTTCTTT. The rearrangement links TRBV5-1 to TRBJ1-1, with a possible D match to TRBD1 (5 bases). Germline V gene data show CDR1 as SGHRS and CDR2 as YFSETQ. CDR3 length: 21 residues. The V end was cut by 8 bases, the J end by 1 base, with 36 bases between.

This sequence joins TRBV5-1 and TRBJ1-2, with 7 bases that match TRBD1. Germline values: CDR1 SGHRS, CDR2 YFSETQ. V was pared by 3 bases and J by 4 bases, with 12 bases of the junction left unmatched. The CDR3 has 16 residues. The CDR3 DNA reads TGCGCCAGCAGCTCAACCGGGACGACAGGGCCCTATGGCTACACCTTC. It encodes CASSSTGTTGPYGYTF.

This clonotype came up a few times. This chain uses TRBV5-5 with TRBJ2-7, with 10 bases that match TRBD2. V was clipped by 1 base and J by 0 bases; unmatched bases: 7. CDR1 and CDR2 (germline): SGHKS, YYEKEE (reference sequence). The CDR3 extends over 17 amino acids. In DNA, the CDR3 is TGTGCCAGCAGCTTGAGTGTTAGCGGGGGGCACTCCTACGAGCAGTACTTC. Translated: CASSLSVSGGHSYEQYF.